This is a list of T cell receptor beta chains from one sample in a study of blood T cells in healthy people across ages. From the 5' RACE reads, TCRdb called clonotypes with MiXCR, one entry per CDR3 protein. The sample holds about 1.4 million distinct CDR3 sequences; roughly 59% are singletons and the top ten take about 6.3%. Sequencing input: blood. The receptors stem from a man between 18 and 29 years old in good health. Both conserved end residues are part of each CDR3. Each record gives: J gene, V gene, D gene, clone size, CDR3 DNA, CDR3 protein. The D gene is left open where the match is weak. The size of a clone is reported for some rows only, either as once, few or many, or as a class for expanded clones.

TRBJ1-4	TRBV5-1	.	.	TGCGCCAGCAGCGTCATGCCAAATGATGAAAAACTGTTTTTT	CASSVMPNDEKLFF
TRBJ1-2	TRBV18	.	few	TGTGCCAGCTCACCAGATGAATTCTATGGCTACACCTTC	CASSPDEFYGYTF
TRBJ2-7	TRBV27	.	few	TGTGCCAGCAGTTTTTCCCCCCAGGGTAGCCACGAGCAGTACTTC	CASSFSPQGSHEQYF
TRBJ1-1	TRBV4-1	.	.	TGCGCCAGCAGCCAAGATCGGCTAGGGGAAACTGAAGCTTTCTTT	CASSQDRLGETEAFF
TRBJ1-5	TRBV27	.	.	TGTGCCAGCAGTTTATATGGGACACTTAATCAGCCCCAGCATTTT	CASSLYGTLNQPQHF
TRBJ2-7	TRBV2	TRBD1	.	TGTGCCAGCAGTGGGACAGGCCAGCAGTACTTC	CASSGTGQQYF
TRBJ2-4	TRBV27	TRBD1	.	TGTGCCAGCAGTTCTCTGACAGGGGGAGCCAAAAACATTCAGTACTTC	CASSSLTGGAKNIQYF
TRBJ2-7	TRBV28	TRBD1	.	TGTGCCAGCAGTTCCACCTGGGACAGAGCATACTCCTACGAGCAGTACTTC	CASSSTWDRAYSYEQYF
TRBJ1-2	TRBV10-3	.	.	TGTGCCATCACCGCTGGTGGCGAGGACTATGGCTACACCTTC	CAITAGGEDYGYTF
TRBJ2-7	TRBV5-1	.	.	TGCGCCAGCAGCTTTCGGCCCGGAGACAGGCCAGGCTACGAGCAGTACTTC	CASSFRPGDRPGYEQYF
TRBJ1-3	TRBV9	.	.	TGTGCCAGCAGCGTAGCTACGGAGGGACGGACCATATATTTT	CASSVATEGRTIYF
TRBJ1-6	TRBV5-5	.	.	TGTGCCAGCAGCTTGGTGGCCCATAATTCACCCCTCCACTTT	CASSLVAHNSPLHF
TRBJ2-7	TRBV12-3/TRBV12-4	TRBD2	once	TGTGCCAGCAGTCCCGAATCTAGCGGAAGCTCCTACGAGCAGTACTTC	CASSPESSGSSYEQYF
TRBJ2-1	TRBV12-3/TRBV12-4	TRBD2	few	TGTGCCAGCAGTTTAGAAGTAGCGGGAGGCCTCAATGAGCAGTTCTTC	CASSLEVAGGLNEQFF
TRBJ2-7	TRBV12-3/TRBV12-4	.	few	TGTGCCAGTCTTCGGGGTAGTTCCTACGAGCAGTACTTC	CASLRGSSYEQYF
TRBJ2-5	TRBV4-3	.	.	TGCGCCAGCAGCCAAAGTCTAACAGGGAGTGAGACCCAGTACTTC	CASSQSLTGSETQYF
TRBJ1-4	TRBV12-5	TRBD1	.	TGTGCTAGTGGTTTGATGGACAGGGGAGCTGAAAAACTGTTTTTT	CASGLMDRGAEKLFF
TRBJ2-7	TRBV28	.	few	TGTGCCAGCAGTTTAAGGACAGTAAGCTCCTACGAGCAGTACTTC	CASSLRTVSSYEQYF
TRBJ2-7	TRBV14	.	.	TGTGCCAGCAGCCAAGGGCGCTTGGGAGAGCAGTACTTC	CASSQGRLGEQYF
TRBJ2-1	TRBV12-3/TRBV12-4	.	.	TGTGCCAGCAGTCCGGACTTCAATGAGCAGTTCTTC	CASSPDFNEQFF
TRBJ2-7	TRBV27	.	.	TGTGCCAGCACCTCCCTCAGGAGCGAGCAGTACTTC	CASTSLRSEQYF
TRBJ2-7	TRBV27	TRBD2	once	TGTGCCAGCAGTTACCTAGGGGAGACTAGCGGGAGTGAATACAATGAGCAGTACTTC	CASSYLGETSGSEYNEQYF
TRBJ2-7	TRBV7-2	.	.	TGTGCCAGCAGCCTAAGACTTACTGCCTACGAGCAGTACTTC	CASSLRLTAYEQYF
TRBJ2-1	TRBV29-1	TRBD2	.	TGCAGCGTTGAACCGACGGAGGGACTAGCGGACTACAATGAGCAGTTCTTC	CSVEPTEGLADYNEQFF
TRBJ1-2	TRBV7-9	.	.	TGTGCCAGCAGCTTTGAAGGATCGCTATCAGGCTACACCTTC	CASSFEGSLSGYTF
TRBJ1-1	TRBV7-9	.	.	TGTGCCAGCAGCCCCCAGACACAGAACACTGAAGCTTTCTTT	CASSPQTQNTEAFF